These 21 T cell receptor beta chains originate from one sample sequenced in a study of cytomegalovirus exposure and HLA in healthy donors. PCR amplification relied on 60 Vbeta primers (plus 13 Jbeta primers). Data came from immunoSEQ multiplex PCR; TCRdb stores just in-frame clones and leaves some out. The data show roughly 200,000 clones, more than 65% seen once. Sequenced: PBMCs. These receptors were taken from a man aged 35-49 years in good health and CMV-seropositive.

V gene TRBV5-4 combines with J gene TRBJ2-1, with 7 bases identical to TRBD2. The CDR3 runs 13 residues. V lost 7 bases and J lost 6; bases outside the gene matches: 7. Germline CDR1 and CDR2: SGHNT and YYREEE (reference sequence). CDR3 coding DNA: TGTGCCAGCTCCCCCGGGGGGTCCAATGAGCAGTTCTTC. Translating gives CASSPGGSNEQFF.

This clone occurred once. The chain's CDR3 is CSASGGGNQPQHF. DNA for the CDR3: TGCAGCGCAAGCGGGGGGGGCAATCAGCCCCAGCATTTT. V is TRBV29-1 and J is TRBJ1-5, with a tentative D call TRBD1 (5 bases). Trimming pared 7 bases from V and 2 bases from J, leaving 12 bases between. The CDR3 consists of 13 residues. The V gene's germline CDR1 is SQVTM and CDR2 ANQGSEA.

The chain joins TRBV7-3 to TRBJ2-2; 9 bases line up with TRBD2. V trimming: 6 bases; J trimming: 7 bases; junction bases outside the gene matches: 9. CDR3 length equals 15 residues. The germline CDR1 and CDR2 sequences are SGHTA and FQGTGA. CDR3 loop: CASSSTGTSNGELFF. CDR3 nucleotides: TGTGCCAGCAGTTCTACCGGGACTAGCAACGGGGAGCTGTTTTTT. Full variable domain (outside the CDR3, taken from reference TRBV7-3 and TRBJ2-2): GAGVSQTPSNKVTEKGKYVELRCDPISGHTALYWYRQSLGQGPEFLIYFQGTGAADDSGLPNDRFFAVRPEGSVSTLKIQRTERGDSAVYLCASSSTGTSNGELFFGEGSRLTVL.

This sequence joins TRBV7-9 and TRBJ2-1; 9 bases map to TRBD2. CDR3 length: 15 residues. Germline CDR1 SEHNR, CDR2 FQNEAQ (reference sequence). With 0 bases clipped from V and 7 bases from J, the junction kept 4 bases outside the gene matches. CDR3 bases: TGTGCCAGCAGCTTAGCGGCGGGAGGGATAAATGAGCAGTTCTTC. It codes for CASSLAAGGINEQFF.

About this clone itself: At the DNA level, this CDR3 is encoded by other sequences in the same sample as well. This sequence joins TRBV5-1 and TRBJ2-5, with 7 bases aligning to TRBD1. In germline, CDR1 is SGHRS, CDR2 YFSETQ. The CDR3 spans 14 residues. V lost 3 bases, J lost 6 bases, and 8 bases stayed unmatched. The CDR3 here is CASSSRQGEKTQYF. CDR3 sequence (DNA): TGCGCCAGCAGCTCCCGACAGGGTGAAAAGACCCAGTACTTC. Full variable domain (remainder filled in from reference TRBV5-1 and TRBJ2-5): KAGVTQTPRYLIKTRGQQVTLSCSPISGHRSVSWYQQTPGQGLQFLFEYFSETQRNKGNFPGRFSGRQFSNSRSEMNVSTLELGDSALYLCASSSRQGEKTQYFGPGTRLLVL.

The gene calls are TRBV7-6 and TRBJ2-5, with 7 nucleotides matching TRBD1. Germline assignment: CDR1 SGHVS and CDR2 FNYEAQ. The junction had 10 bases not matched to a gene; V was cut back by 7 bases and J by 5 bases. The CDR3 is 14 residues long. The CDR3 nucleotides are TGTGCCAGCACCAGGGGGTCTAAAGGGGAGACCCAGTACTTC. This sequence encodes CASTRGSKGETQYF.

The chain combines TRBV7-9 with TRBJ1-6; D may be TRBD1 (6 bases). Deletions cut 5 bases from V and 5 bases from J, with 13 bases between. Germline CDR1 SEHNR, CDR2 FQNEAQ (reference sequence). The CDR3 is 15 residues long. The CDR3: CASSPGQTNNSPLHF. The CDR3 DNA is TGTGCCAGCAGCCCCGGACAGACTAATAATTCACCCCTCCACTTT.

The CDR3 is CATGESSYNSPLHF. In DNA, the CDR3 is TGTGCCACAGGGGAAAGCTCCTATAATTCACCCCTCCACTTT. V usage is TRBV6-1 and J usage is TRBJ1-6; D is perhaps TRBD1 (6 bases). The CDR3 contains 14 residues. With 10 bases removed from V and 0 bases from J, the gap between germline ends came to 10 bases. The germline CDR1 and CDR2 sequences are MNHNS and SASEGT.

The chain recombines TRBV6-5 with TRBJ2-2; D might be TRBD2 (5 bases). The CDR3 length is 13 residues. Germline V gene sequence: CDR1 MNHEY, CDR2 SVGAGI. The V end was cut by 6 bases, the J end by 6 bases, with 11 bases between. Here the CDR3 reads CASSREGSGELFF. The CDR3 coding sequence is TGTGCCAGCAGCCGAGAGGGCTCCGGGGAGCTGTTTTTT.

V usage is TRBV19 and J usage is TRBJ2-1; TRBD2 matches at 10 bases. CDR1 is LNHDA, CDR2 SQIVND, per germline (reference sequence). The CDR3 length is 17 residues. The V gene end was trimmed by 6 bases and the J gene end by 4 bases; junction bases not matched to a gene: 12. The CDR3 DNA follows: TGTGCCAGTAGCGTTAGCTTCGCTAGCGGGGGTTACAATGAGCAGTTCTTC. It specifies CASSVSFASGGYNEQFF.

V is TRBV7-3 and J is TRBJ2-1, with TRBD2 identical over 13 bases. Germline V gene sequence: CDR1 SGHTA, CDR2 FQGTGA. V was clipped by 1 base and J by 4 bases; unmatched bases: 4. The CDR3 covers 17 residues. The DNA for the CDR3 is TGTGCCAGCAGCTTAAATGGACTAGCGGGGGTTTACAATGAGCAGTTCTTC. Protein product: CASSLNGLAGVYNEQFF. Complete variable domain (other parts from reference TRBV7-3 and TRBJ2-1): GAGVSQTPSNKVTEKGKYVELRCDPISGHTALYWYRQSLGQGPEFLIYFQGTGAADDSGLPNDRFFAVRPEGSVSTLKIQRTERGDSAVYLCASSLNGLAGVYNEQFFGPGTRLTVL.

Here the CDR3 DNA reads TGTGCCAGCAGCTTAGTTGATCGGGGCGAGCAGTACTTC. Amino acid sequence: CASSLVDRGEQYF. The rearrangement uses TRBV7-8 and TRBJ2-7, with a tentative D call TRBD2 (5 bases). Germline values: CDR1 SGHVS, CDR2 FQNEAQ. The CDR3 covers 13 residues. The ends were cut back, 1 base at V and 6 bases at J, with 10 bases in the middle. The entire variable domain, with the rest obtained from reference TRBV7-8 and TRBJ2-7, is as follows: GAGVSQSPRYKVAKRGQDVALRCDPISGHVSLFWYQQALGQGPEFLTYFQNEAQLDKSGLPSDRFFAERPEGSVSTLKIQRTQQEDSAVYLCASSLVDRGEQYFGPGTRLTVT.

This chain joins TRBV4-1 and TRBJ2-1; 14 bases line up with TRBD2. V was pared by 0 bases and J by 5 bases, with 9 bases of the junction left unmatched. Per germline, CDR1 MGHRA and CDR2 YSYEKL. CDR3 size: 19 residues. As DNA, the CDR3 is TGCGCCAGCAGCCAAGAAGGGGGGACTAGCGGGAGACGAGACAATGAGCAGTTCTTC. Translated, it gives CASSQEGGTSGRRDNEQFF.

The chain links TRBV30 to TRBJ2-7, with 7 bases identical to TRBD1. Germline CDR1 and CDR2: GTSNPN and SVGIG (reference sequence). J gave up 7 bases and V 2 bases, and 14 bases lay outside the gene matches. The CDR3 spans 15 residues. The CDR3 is CAWSPPDRWGGEQYF. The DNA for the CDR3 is TGTGCCTGGAGTCCCCCGGACAGGTGGGGTGGGGAGCAGTACTTC.

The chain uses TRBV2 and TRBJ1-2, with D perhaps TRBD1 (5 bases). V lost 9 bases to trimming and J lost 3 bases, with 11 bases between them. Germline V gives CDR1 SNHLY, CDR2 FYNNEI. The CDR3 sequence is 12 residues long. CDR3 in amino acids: CARRQPDYGYTF. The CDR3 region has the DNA TGTGCCAGAAGACAGCCCGACTATGGCTACACCTTC. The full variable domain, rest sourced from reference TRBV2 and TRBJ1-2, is EPEVTQTPSHQVTQMGQEVILRCVPISNHLYFYWYRQILGQKVEFLVSFYNNEISEKSEIFDDQFSVERPDGSNFTLKIRSTKLEDSAMYFCARRQPDYGYTFGSGTRLTVV.

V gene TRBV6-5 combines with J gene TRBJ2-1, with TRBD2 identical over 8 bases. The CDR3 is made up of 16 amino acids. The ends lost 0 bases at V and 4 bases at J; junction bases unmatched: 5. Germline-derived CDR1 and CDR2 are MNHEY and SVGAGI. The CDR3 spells CASSYSVLAAYNEQFF. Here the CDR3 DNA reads TGTGCCAGCAGTTACTCGGTACTAGCGGCATACAATGAGCAGTTCTTC.

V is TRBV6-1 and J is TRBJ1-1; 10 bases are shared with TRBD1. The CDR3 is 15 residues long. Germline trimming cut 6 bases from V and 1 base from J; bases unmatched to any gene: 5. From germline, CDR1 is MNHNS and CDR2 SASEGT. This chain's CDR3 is CASRGQGRENTEAFF. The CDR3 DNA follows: TGTGCCAGCAGGGGACAGGGGCGGGAGAACACTGAAGCTTTCTTT.

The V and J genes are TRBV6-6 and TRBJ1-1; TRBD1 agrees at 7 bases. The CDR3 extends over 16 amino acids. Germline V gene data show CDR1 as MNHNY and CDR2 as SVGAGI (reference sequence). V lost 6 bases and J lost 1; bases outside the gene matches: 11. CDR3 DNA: TGTGCCAGCAGACGTACCGCTTCAGGGGGGAACACTGAAGCTTTCTTT. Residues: CASRRTASGGNTEAFF.

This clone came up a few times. The CDR3 here is CASSLGPGTSGGVFSYEQYF. In DNA, the CDR3 is TGCGCCAGCAGCTTGGGTCCCGGGACTAGCGGGGGAGTTTTCTCTTACGAGCAGTACTTC. The V gene is TRBV5-1, the J gene TRBJ2-7, with 14 bases that match TRBD2. The CDR3 is 20 amino acids. The J segment lost 4 bases and the V segment lost 0 bases, leaving 15 bases of the junction unmatched. Germline V gene data show CDR1 as SGHRS and CDR2 as YFSETQ.

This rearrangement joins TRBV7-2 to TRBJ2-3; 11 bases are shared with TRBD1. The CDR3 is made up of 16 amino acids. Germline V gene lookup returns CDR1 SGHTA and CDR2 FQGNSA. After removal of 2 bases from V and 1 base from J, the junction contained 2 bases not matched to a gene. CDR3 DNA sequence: TGTGCCAGCAGCTTACCGGGACAGGGGGGCACAGATACGCAGTATTTT. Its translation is CASSLPGQGGTDTQYF.

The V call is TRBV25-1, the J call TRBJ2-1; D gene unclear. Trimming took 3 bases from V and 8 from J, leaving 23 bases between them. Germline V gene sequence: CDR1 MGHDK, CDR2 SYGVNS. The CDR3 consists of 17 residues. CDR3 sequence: CASSDPYRLDIRYEQFF. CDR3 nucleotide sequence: TGTGCCAGCAGTGACCCGTATCGTTTAGACATTCGATATGAGCAGTTCTTC.